This TCR beta chain was captured in a study of T and B cells in COVID-19 patients. Whole-study context: Peripheral blood came from COVID-19 patients with active infection or after recovery. In the active-infection cohort, 18 of 20 patients had comorbidities linked to unfavorable COVID-19 outcome. General study findings and limits: In COVID-19 patients, T cell receptor beta variable and joining gene use was reportedly strongly skewed.

The junction had 6 bases not matched to a gene; V was cut back by 5 bases and J by 11 bases. CDR1 is MDHEN, CDR2 SYDVKM, per germline. The CDR3 runs 12 residues. This clonotype qualifies as medium-sized. What it recognizes is unknown. Blood genomic DNA input for TRB amplification was about 240-550 ng. Multiplex PCR with BIOMED2 TRB-A/B primer pools amplified TRB rearrangements. TCRdb called the multiplex PCR reads again in MiXCR, with one record for every CDR3 protein. The table includes approximately 720 distinct CDR3 sequences, roughly a fifth detected once. Sequencing was carried out using blood. This sequence joins TRBV28 and TRBJ2-1, with 7 nucleotides matching TRBD1. The sequence came from a human donor with active COVID-19. This CDR3 reads CASSPGTVKQFF. Here the CDR3 DNA reads TGTGCCAGCAGTCCCGGGACAGTAAAGCAGTTCTTC.